This T cell receptor beta chain comes out of a study of cytotoxic CD8 clonotypes in ibrutinib-treated CLL. For the study at large: Included were about a dozen relapsed/refractory and approximately 15 treatment-naive patients, of whom 17 to 18 were IGHV unmutated. Across samples, productive templates numbered approximately 250,000 and productive rearrangements reached about 98,000 on average.

CDR1 and CDR2 from the germline V gene are SGHVS and FNYEAQ. CDR3 length: 14 amino acids. V was pared by 0 bases and J by 5 bases, with 9 bases between. Sequencing was performed with immunoSEQ multiplex PCR; in TCRdb, only in-frame clones are kept and a portion is missing. This sample yields 12,000 to 15,000 clones, of which about 55% are seen a single time; under 40% belongs to the top ten. This TCR derives from a human donor with chronic lymphocytic leukemia. This rearrangement joins TRBV7-6 to TRBJ2-3; D unresolved. Sample: PBMCs, taken at an approximately 23-month disease-progression time point, from a patient treated with ibrutinib. The CDR3 protein is CASSLALMGDTQYF. The DNA of the CDR3 is TGTGCCAGCAGCTTAGCCCTGATGGGAGATACGCAGTATTTT.